This T cell receptor (beta chain) is from a study of blood T cells in healthy people across ages. Study results and limitations: Bulk PBMC profiling left naive and antigen-experienced comparisons inconclusive.

CDR3 length: 16 residues. Germline V CDR1 and CDR2: MDHEN, SYDVKM. With 4 bases clipped from V and 3 bases from J, the junction kept 10 bases outside the gene matches. Donors were systemically healthy Caucasian individuals from Russia aged about 6 to 90 years. On this clonotype itself: Its antigen is not known.

A second PCR of roughly 7 to 11 cycles used a sample-barcoded 5' primer and a J-beta primer mix. TCRdb analysed the 5' RACE reads with MiXCR anew, one entry per CDR3 protein. The table records roughly 680,000 distinct CDR3 sequences, 21% of them present only once. What was sequenced was blood. The V gene is TRBV28, the J gene TRBJ2-3; TRBD2 agrees at 7 bases. The receptor's source is a man in his 70s in good health. Here the CDR3 reads CASSSWGGSGTDTQYF. The CDR3 nucleotides are TGTGCCAGCAGTTCCTGGGGGGGGTCAGGGACAGATACGCAGTATTTT.